The 28 T cell receptor beta chains in this list originate from one sample, sequenced in a study of T cell responses to AZD1222 COVID-19 vaccine. This table comes from immunoSEQ multiplex PCR, and its TCRdb copy is limited to in-frame clones, with some not included. The sample lists 100,000 to 150,000 clones, 88% occurring once. The input for sequencing was peripheral blood, taken on day 0 of AZD1222 vaccination. The origin of the receptors is an adult in good health.

The V and J genes are TRBV11-3 and TRBJ2-2; D is unresolved. The CDR3 has 12 amino acids. Germline V CDR1 and CDR2: SGHNT, YENEEA. Trimming removed 6 bases at V and 2 bases at J, with 4 bases between. CDR3 nucleotides: TGTGCCAGCAGGGTAAACACCGGGGAGCTGTTTTTT. Translating it yields CASRVNTGELFF.

The CDR3 spells CASSLGAGGIATNEKLFF. CDR3 bases: TGCGCCAGCAGCTTGGGTGCGGGCGGTATTGCAACTAATGAAAAACTGTTTTTT. The chain has TRBV5-1 and TRBJ1-4; D not certain. This CDR3 contains 18 residues. The V end lost 0 bases, the J end lost 0 bases, and 15 bases lay between the germline ends. Germline CDR1 is SGHRS and CDR2 is YFSETQ.

The V gene is TRBV3-1 (or the pseudogene TRBV3-2), the J gene TRBJ2-3; D is tentatively TRBD1 or TRBD2 (6 bases each). The V end was cut by 4 bases, the J end by 4 bases, with 24 bases between. This CDR3 is built from 18 residues. In germline, CDR1 is LGHDT, CDR2 YNNKEL (reference sequence). The CDR3 DNA is TGTGCCAGCAGCCGACGGGGGCCCCCTCTACTAGGCGCAGATACGCAGTATTTT. Encoded protein: CASSRRGPPLLGADTQYF.

This clone came up once. The chain links TRBV18 to TRBJ2-1; 10 positions match TRBD2. CDR1 is KGHSH and CDR2 is LQKENI in the germline V gene. With 4 bases clipped from V and 8 bases from J, the junction kept 8 bases outside the gene matches. This CDR3 contains 15 residues. The CDR3 sequence: CASSLSGGAIDEQFF. In DNA form, the CDR3 reads TGTGCCAGCTCACTGAGCGGGGGGGCCATCGATGAGCAGTTCTTC.

The chain joins TRBV27 to TRBJ1-1, with a tentative D call TRBD1 (5 bases). Germline V gene lookup returns CDR1 MNHEY and CDR2 SMNVEV (reference sequence). Trimming took 6 bases from V and 4 from J, leaving 12 bases between them. This CDR3 has 13 residues. The DNA of the CDR3 is TGTGCCAGCAGCCTCAAGGGGACCACTGAAGCTTTCTTT. Protein sequence: CASSLKGTTEAFF.

The chain uses TRBV27 and TRBJ2-2; possibly TRBD1 or TRBD2 for D (5 bases each). V shed 7 bases and J shed 4 bases, with 22 bases lying between them. There are 17 residues in the CDR3. Germline assignment: CDR1 MNHEY and CDR2 SMNVEV (reference sequence). The CDR3 spells CASTTRGLGARTGELFF. DNA of the CDR3: TGTGCCAGCACCACGAGGGGCCTCGGAGCCCGCACCGGGGAGCTGTTTTTT.

This clone was found once. The chain joins TRBV24-1 to TRBJ1-2; 8 positions agree with TRBD1. Germline assignment: CDR1 KGHDR and CDR2 SFDVKD. Trimming removed 4 bases from V and 8 bases from J; junction bases left unmatched: 8. This CDR3 spans 14 amino acids. CDR3 residues: CATSDPQGAGGYTF. The CDR3 DNA is TGTGCCACCAGTGACCCCCAGGGGGCCGGCGGCTACACCTTC.

This chain connects TRBV19 to TRBJ1-2; 7 bases are shared with TRBD1. V trimming: 7 bases; J trimming: 4 bases; junction bases outside the gene matches: 15. Germline CDR1 is LNHDA and CDR2 is SQIVND (reference sequence). The CDR3 has 16 amino acids. CDR3 sequence: CASKRQGQSNVYGYTF. DNA for the CDR3: TGTGCCAGTAAGAGACAGGGACAGTCTAACGTCTATGGCTACACCTTC.

V gene TRBV18 combines with J gene TRBJ2-7; 13 nucleotides agree with TRBD2. The CDR3 consists of 15 residues. Germline V CDR1 and CDR2: KGHSH, LQKENI. V shed 2 bases, J shed 7 bases, and the junction held 5 bases outside the gene matches. CDR3 region: CASSPKGLAGVEQYF. The CDR3 DNA follows: TGTGCCAGCTCACCAAAAGGACTAGCGGGAGTTGAGCAGTACTTC.

The V and J genes are TRBV11-3 and TRBJ2-3; 8 positions match TRBD2. Germline-derived CDR1 and CDR2 are SGHNT and YENEEA. The length of the CDR3 is 19 residues. J was trimmed by 0 bases and V by 5 bases; bases with no gene match: 16. In DNA form, the CDR3 reads TGTGCCAGCAGCCAGAGCCCTTGGCGGGGGGCCGAGAGCACAGATACGCAGTATTTT. It is translated as CASSQSPWRGAESTDTQYF.

The genes are TRBV6-1 and TRBJ1-4; D uncertain. Germline V CDR1 and CDR2: MNHNS, SASEGT. Trimming pared 2 bases from V and 4 bases from J, leaving 8 bases between. The CDR3 is 14 amino acids. The CDR3 here is CASSETLSNEKLFF. In nucleotides, the CDR3 is TGTGCCAGCAGTGAAACATTAAGTAATGAAAAACTGTTTTTT.

The rearrangement links TRBV2 to TRBJ2-1; tentatively, D is TRBD1 or TRBD2 (6 bases each). The CDR3 length is 15 residues. The V end lost 6 bases, the J end lost 4 bases, and 16 bases lay between the germline ends. CDR1 SNHLY and CDR2 FYNNEI come from the germline V gene. The CDR3 region is CASRGAGILYNEQFF. CDR3 nucleotides: TGTGCCAGCAGGGGGGCGGGGATTTTGTACAATGAGCAGTTCTTC.

This clone occurred once. The chain recombines TRBV14 with TRBJ1-6; D gene ambiguous. The CDR3 is made up of 15 amino acids. CDR1 and CDR2 (germline): SGHDN, FVKESK. V lost 0 bases and J lost 7, with 10 bases in between. The CDR3, as DNA: TGTGCCAGCAGCCAAGACACGGTCGGGAATTCACCCCTCCACTTT. Protein sequence: CASSQDTVGNSPLHF. Combining the CDR3 with reference TRBV14 and TRBJ1-6 gives the whole variable domain EAGVTQFPSHSVIEKGQTVTLRCDPISGHDNLYWYRRVMGKEIKFLLHFVKESKQDESGMPNNRFLAERTGGTYSTLKVQPAELEDSGVYFCASSQDTVGNSPLHFGNGTRLTVT.

The sample holds one count of this clone. This chain joins TRBV5-4 and TRBJ1-1, with TRBD1 as a possible D gene (6 bases). The CDR3 has 15 residues. Trimming removed 2 bases at V and 5 bases at J, with 16 bases between. In germline, CDR1 is SGHNT, CDR2 YYREEE (reference sequence). The CDR3 bases are TGTGCCAGCAGCTTAGCCACAGGGCAGAAAACTGAAGCTTTCTTT. Residues: CASSLATGQKTEAFF.

The rearrangement joins TRBV28 to TRBJ1-4; a weak D match, TRBD1 (5 bases). The CDR3 totals 17 residues. Germline V CDR1 and CDR2: MDHEN, SYDVKM. Trimming removed 1 base from V and 0 bases from J, with 12 bases in between. Here the CDR3 DNA reads TGTGCCAGCAGTTTATTCGGGACGGAGGCAACTAATGAAAAACTGTTTTTT. It translates to CASSLFGTEATNEKLFF.

The rearrangement uses TRBV10-3 and TRBJ2-1; 9 nucleotides match TRBD1. Germline lookup yields CDR1 ENHRY and CDR2 SYGVKD. The CDR3 runs 13 residues. Trimming cost V 9 bases and J 6 bases; bases outside gene matches: 6. The chain's CDR3 is CAIARQGVNEQFF. The CDR3 coding sequence is TGTGCCATTGCAAGACAGGGGGTCAATGAGCAGTTCTTC.

This clone was observed a handful of times. The chain has TRBV27 and TRBJ1-5; D not resolved. Germline CDR1 reads MNHEY; CDR2 reads SMNVEV (reference sequence). The CDR3 has 13 amino acids. The V gene lost 2 bases and the J gene lost 4 bases, with 6 bases spanning the gap. The CDR3 bases are TGTGCCAGCAGTTTAAACGGAAATCAGCCCCAGCATTTT. It is translated as CASSLNGNQPQHF.

This clone has just a few counts. This rearrangement joins TRBV24-1 to TRBJ2-2; 11 nucleotides align to TRBD2. The CDR3 sequence is 18 residues long. The V and J ends lost 6 bases and 1 base, in that order; junction bases with no gene match: 9. Germline assignment: CDR1 KGHDR and CDR2 SFDVKD. CDR3 in amino acids: CATSPPSGGPLNTGELFF. The CDR3 DNA is TGTGCCACCAGTCCACCTAGCGGGGGGCCTCTGAACACCGGGGAGCTGTTTTTT.

This sequence joins TRBV15 and TRBJ2-5, with TRBD2 identical over 8 bases. CDR3 length: 14 amino acids. Losses at the gene ends were 6 bases for V and 4 bases for J; bases not matched to a gene: 7. CDR1 LNHNV and CDR2 YYDKDF come from the germline V gene (reference sequence). This CDR3 reads CATSPPAGGETQYF. The CDR3 coding sequence is TGTGCCACCAGTCCTCCCGCGGGGGGAGAGACCCAGTACTTC.

This chain links TRBV6-6 with TRBJ2-2; 12 nucleotides line up with TRBD2. The length of the CDR3 is 15 residues. Trimming at V came to 7 bases and at J to 7 bases, leaving 7 bases not matched to a gene. Looked up from germline, CDR1 is MNHNY and CDR2 is SVGAGI (reference sequence). The CDR3 region has the DNA TGTGCCAGCACCCGACTAGCGGGAGTGGGCGGGGAGCTGTTTTTT. Its translation: CASTRLAGVGGELFF.

The chain couples TRBV10-3 to TRBJ1-1; TRBD1 agrees at 9 bases. Unmatched junction bases numbered 10, after V lost 10 bases and J lost 1 base. CDR3 length: 15 residues. Germline V CDR1 and CDR2: ENHRY, SYGVKD. The DNA of the CDR3 is TGTGCCAACAGCCCCGGGACAGGGTCGAACACTGAAGCTTTCTTT. Translated, it gives CANSPGTGSNTEAFF.

The rearrangement joins TRBV24-1 to TRBJ1-6; D uncertain. Trimming pared 7 bases from V and 14 bases from J, leaving 14 bases between. CDR3 size: 12 residues. Germline V gene data show CDR1 as KGHDR and CDR2 as SFDVKD. CDR3 nucleotide sequence: TGTGCCACCAGGTCCGATCCCGTCGCCCTCCACTTT. This sequence encodes CATRSDPVALHF.

The chain is built from TRBV7-3 and TRBJ2-3, with TRBD2 matching over 12 bases. CDR1 SGHTA and CDR2 FQGTGA come from the germline V gene. The CDR3 length is 16 residues. The V and J ends lost 4 bases and 3 bases, in that order; junction bases with no gene match: 5. In nucleotides, the CDR3 is TGTGCCAGCAGCTCCCCCCTAGCGGGAGGGACAGATACGCAGTATTTT. It translates to CASSSPLAGGTDTQYF.

This chain links TRBV6-5 with TRBJ2-7, with D tentatively TRBD2 (5 bases). This CDR3 is 15 amino acids long. Germline V gene lookup returns CDR1 MNHEY and CDR2 SVGAGI. Trimming took off 2 bases at V and 0 bases at J, with 11 bases between the two ends. The CDR3 nucleotides are TGTGCCAGCAGTTACAAGCGGCCGAGCTCCTACGAGCAGTACTTC. It encodes CASSYKRPSSYEQYF.

This chain uses TRBV6-1 with TRBJ1-4; possibly TRBD1 for D (5 bases). CDR3 size: 14 residues. V lost 3 bases, J lost 4 bases, and 9 bases lay in between. Germline assignment: CDR1 MNHNS and CDR2 SASEGT. The CDR3, as DNA: TGTGCCAGCAGTGACGCAGGGATTAATGAAAAACTGTTTTTT. This codes for CASSDAGINEKLFF.

The rearrangement links TRBV28 to TRBJ2-7, with TRBD2 matching 8 bases. Germline V gene data show CDR1 as MDHEN and CDR2 as SYDVKM. CDR3 length: 16 residues. The ends lost 3 bases at V and 0 bases at J; junction bases unmatched: 7. The CDR3 here is CASSFGGLGVSYEQYF. In DNA, the CDR3 is TGTGCCAGCAGTTTTGGGGGACTAGGAGTCTCCTACGAGCAGTACTTC. Based on the CDR3 plus reference TRBV28 and TRBJ2-7, the full variable domain is DVKVTQSSRYLVKRTGEKVFLECVQDMDHENMFWYRQDPGLGLRLIYFSYDVKMKEKGDIPEGYSVSREKKERFSLILESASTNQTSMYLCASSFGGLGVSYEQYFGPGTRLTVT.

The rearrangement joins TRBV24-1 to TRBJ1-2, with D tentatively TRBD1 (6 bases). Per the germline V gene, CDR1 is KGHDR and CDR2 is SFDVKD. The CDR3 totals 13 residues. Trimming took off 4 bases at V and 8 bases at J, with 13 bases between the two ends. The CDR3 loop reads CATSDLGTRGYTF. CDR3 nucleotides: TGTGCCACCAGTGACCTAGGGACAAGGGGCTACACCTTC.

The chain employs TRBV6-1 and TRBJ2-5, with 9 bases that match TRBD2. There are 14 residues in the CDR3. Germline V lookup: CDR1 MNHNS, CDR2 SASEGT. After removal of 1 base from V and 5 bases from J, the junction contained 2 bases not matched to a gene. The CDR3 DNA reads TGTGCCAGCAGTGAAGGGACTAGCGCCGAGACCCAGTACTTC. Its translation: CASSEGTSAETQYF.